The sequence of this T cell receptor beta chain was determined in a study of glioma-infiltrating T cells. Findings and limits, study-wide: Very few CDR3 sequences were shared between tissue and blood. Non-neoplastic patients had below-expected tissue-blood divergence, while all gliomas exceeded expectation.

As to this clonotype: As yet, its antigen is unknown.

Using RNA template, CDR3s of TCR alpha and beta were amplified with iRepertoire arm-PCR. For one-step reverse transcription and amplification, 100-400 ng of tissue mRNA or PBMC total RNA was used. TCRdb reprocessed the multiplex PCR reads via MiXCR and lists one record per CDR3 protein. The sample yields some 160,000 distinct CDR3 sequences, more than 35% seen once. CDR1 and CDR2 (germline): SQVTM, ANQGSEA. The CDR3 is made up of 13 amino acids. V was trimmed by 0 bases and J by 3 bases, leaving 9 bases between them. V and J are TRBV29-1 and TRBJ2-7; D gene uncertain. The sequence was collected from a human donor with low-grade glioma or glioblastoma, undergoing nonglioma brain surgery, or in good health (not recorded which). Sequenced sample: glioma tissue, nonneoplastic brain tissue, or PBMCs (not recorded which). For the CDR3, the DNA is TGCAGCGTTGAAGACTGGCAGAGCTACGAGCAGTACTTC. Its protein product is CSVEDWQSYEQYF.